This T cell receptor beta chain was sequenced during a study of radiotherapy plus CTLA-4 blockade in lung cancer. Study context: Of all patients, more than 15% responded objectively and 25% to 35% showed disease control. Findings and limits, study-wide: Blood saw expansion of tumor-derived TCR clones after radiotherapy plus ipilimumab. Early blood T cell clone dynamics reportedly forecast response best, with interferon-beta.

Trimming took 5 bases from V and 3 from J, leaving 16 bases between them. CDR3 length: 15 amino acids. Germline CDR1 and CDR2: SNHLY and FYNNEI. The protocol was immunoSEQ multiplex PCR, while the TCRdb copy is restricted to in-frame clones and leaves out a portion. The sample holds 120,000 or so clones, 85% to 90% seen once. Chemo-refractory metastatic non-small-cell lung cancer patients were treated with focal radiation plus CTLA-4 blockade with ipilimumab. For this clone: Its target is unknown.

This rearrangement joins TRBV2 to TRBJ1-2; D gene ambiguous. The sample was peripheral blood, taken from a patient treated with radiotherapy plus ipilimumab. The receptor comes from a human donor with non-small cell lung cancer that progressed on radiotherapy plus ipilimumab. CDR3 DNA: TGTGCCAGCAGTTCGACTAGGGCCAGCCACTATGGCTACACCTTC. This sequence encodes CASSSTRASHYGYTF.